These T cell receptor beta chains were read from a single sample in a study of blood T cells in healthy people across ages. Each CDR3 protein is one row after TCRdb ran MiXCR on the 5' RACE reads. This sample has 700,000 to 850,000 distinct CDR3 sequences, with around half found just once. The source material was blood. The receptors stem from an older man in good health. CDR3s include the opening cysteine and the closing phenylalanine or tryptophan. A D gene is named only where the DNA matches it firmly. Part of the rows lack a size; the others show once, few, many or a class for expanded clones.

-	TRBV20-1	TRBJ2-1	-	CSASPPSGNYNEQFF	TGCAGCGCTAGCCCTCCGTCGGGGAACTACAATGAGCAGTTCTTC
-	TRBV12-3/TRBV12-4	TRBJ1-2	few	CASSPPGLSYGYTF	TGTGCCAGCAGTCCGCCGGGACTGAGCTATGGCTACACCTTC
-	TRBV20-1	TRBJ2-7	-	CSARGVPGAPPYEQYF	TGCAGTGCTAGGGGAGTTCCAGGGGCTCCCCCCTACGAGCAGTACTTC
TRBD2	TRBV12-3/TRBV12-4	TRBJ2-7	-	CASGYMGLASNEQYF	TGTGCCAGCGGATACATGGGACTAGCCTCTAATGAGCAGTACTTC
-	TRBV5-1	TRBJ2-7	-	CASTSGHADSSYEQYF	TGCGCCAGCACCTCCGGACACGCTGATTCCTCCTACGAGCAGTACTTC
TRBD1	TRBV28	TRBJ2-7	few	CASNPHRPGQGAHEQYF	TGTGCCAGCAACCCCCACCGACCGGGACAGGGGGCGCACGAGCAGTACTTC
TRBD2	TRBV20-1	TRBJ2-7	once	CSPSGASYNEQYF	TGCAGTCCTAGCGGAGCCTCCTACAATGAGCAGTACTTC
-	TRBV30	TRBJ2-1	-	CALVRGNNEQFF	TGTGCCCTGGTCCGCGGAAACAATGAGCAGTTCTTC
TRBD2	TRBV7-2	TRBJ2-1	few	CASSSLNQGTSQFF	TGTGCCAGCAGCTCCTTAAACCAGGGGACTAGTCAGTTCTTC
TRBD1	TRBV7-2	TRBJ2-7	few	CASSQDRISSYEQYF	TGTGCCAGCAGCCAGGACAGGATAAGCTCCTACGAGCAGTACTTC
TRBD2	TRBV5-1	TRBJ2-1	many	CASSSIAGVFNEQFF	TGCGCCAGCAGCTCTATAGCGGGAGTGTTCAATGAGCAGTTCTTC
-	TRBV11-2	TRBJ2-1	-	CASSRQGRSYNEQFF	TGTGCCAGCAGCCGGCAGGGACGGTCCTACAATGAGCAGTTCTTC
-	TRBV6-6	TRBJ2-1	once	CASSYAGCEQFF	TGTGCCAGCAGTTACGCCGGATGTGAGCAGTTCTTC
-	TRBV7-8	TRBJ2-7	few	CASSAQTWVEQYF	TGTGCCAGCAGTGCTCAGACCTGGGTCGAGCAGTACTTC
-	TRBV5-1	TRBJ2-7	-	CASKVKDEQYF	TGCGCCAGCAAGGTCAAGGACGAGCAGTACTTC
-	TRBV14	TRBJ2-7	many	CASSRSPSYEQYF	TGTGCCAGCAGTCGAAGTCCTTCCTACGAGCAGTACTTC
-	TRBV10-3	TRBJ2-5	-	CAISSPALQETQYF	TGTGCCATCAGTTCGCCAGCATTACAAGAGACCCAGTACTTC
-	TRBV20-1	TRBJ2-1	-	CSARDANYNEQFF	TGCAGTGCGAGAGACGCGAACTACAATGAGCAGTTCTTC
TRBD2	TRBV7-2	TRBJ2-5	few	CASSFQTSEQETQYF	TGTGCCAGCAGCTTCCAGACTAGCGAACAAGAGACCCAGTACTTC
TRBD2	TRBV7-9	TRBJ2-7	-	CASSLLAGGLYEQYF	TGTGCCAGCAGCTTACTAGCGGGAGGACTGTACGAGCAGTACTTC
TRBD1	TRBV24-1	TRBJ2-4	once	CATSDPGQDKNIQYF	TGTGCCACCAGTGACCCTGGACAGGACAAAAACATTCAGTACTTC
-	TRBV14	TRBJ2-5	-	CASSQVRRTQYF	TGTGCCAGCAGCCAAGTGCGTCGGACCCAGTACTTC
-	TRBV7-8	TRBJ2-2	-	CASSPRTPRKFTGELFF	TGTGCCAGCAGTCCTCGGACACCCCGAAAGTTCACCGGGGAGCTGTTTTTT
TRBD2	TRBV9	TRBJ2-7	-	CASSVAPGGPYNEQYF	TGTGCCAGCAGCGTAGCTCCGGGAGGGCCCTACAATGAGCAGTACTTC
-	TRBV5-1	TRBJ2-5	-	CASSRGEADRWGETQYF	TGCGCCAGCAGCCGGGGAGAAGCGGACAGATGGGGCGAGACCCAGTACTTC
TRBD1	TRBV29-1	TRBJ1-2	few	CSVEAPGQGAGYTF	TGCAGCGTTGAAGCCCCGGGACAGGGGGCCGGCTACACCTTC
-	TRBV6-5	TRBJ2-3	-	CATGRPRGDRYAYF	TGTGCCACCGGGAGACCGAGGGGAGACAGATACGCGTATTTT
-	TRBV6-2/TRBV6-3	TRBJ2-6	-	CASSWGRPPGANVLTF	TGTGCCAGCAGTTGGGGCCGACCCCCCGGGGCCAACGTCCTGACTTTC
TRBD2	TRBV3-1	TRBJ2-1	-	CASSQEAAGMFNEQFF	TGTGCCAGCAGCCAAGAGGCAGCGGGAATGTTCAATGAGCAGTTCTTC
-	TRBV12-3/TRBV12-4	TRBJ1-1	-	CASSLGAMNTEAFF	TGTGCCAGCAGTTTGGGGGCCATGAACACTGAAGCTTTCTTT
TRBD1	TRBV10-3	TRBJ2-5	-	CAIRPGQGKYEQYF	TGTGCCATCAGACCGGGACAGGGAAAGTATGAGCAGTACTTC
-	TRBV12-3/TRBV12-4	TRBJ2-1	-	CASSLQLTDFYNEQFF	TGTGCCAGCAGTTTACAACTAACGGACTTCTACAATGAGCAGTTCTTC
-	TRBV11-1	TRBJ2-7	-	CASSLLPPGPPNNNEQYF	TGTGCCAGCAGCTTATTGCCTCCAGGTCCCCCAAATAACAATGAGCAGTACTTC
TRBD1	TRBV5-1	TRBJ2-1	-	CASSRDRGTYNEQFF	TGCGCCAGCAGCCGGGACAGGGGCACCTACAATGAGCAGTTCTTC
-	TRBV14	TRBJ1-4	-	CASSQESNRLGEKLFF	TGTGCCAGCAGCCAAGAATCAAACCGGCTGGGGGAAAAACTGTTTTTT
-	TRBV11-2	TRBJ1-5	-	CASSLSGFSNQPQHF	TGTGCCAGCAGCTTATCAGGGTTTAGCAATCAGCCCCAGCATTTT
-	TRBV28	TRBJ2-5	-	CASRTYRFTSYNEQYF	TGTGCCAGCAGGACCTACAGGTTTACCTCCTACAATGAGCAGTACTTC
-	TRBV10-3	TRBJ2-1	few	CAIMTTLANEQFF	TGTGCCATCATGACCACGTTGGCAAATGAGCAGTTCTTC
-	TRBV12-3/TRBV12-4	TRBJ2-7	-	CASTSTTVSYEQYF	TGTGCCAGCACCTCAACGACAGTTTCCTACGAGCAGTACTTC
TRBD1	TRBV4-1	TRBJ2-5	-	CASSQEWAGTGYQETQYF	TGCGCCAGCAGCCAAGAGTGGGCCGGGACAGGGTACCAAGAGACCCAGTACTTC
TRBD1	TRBV5-1	TRBJ2-1	-	CASSLSLRARQGGEQFF	TGCGCCAGCAGCTTGTCACTTCGCGCCCGACAGGGGGGTGAGCAGTTCTTC